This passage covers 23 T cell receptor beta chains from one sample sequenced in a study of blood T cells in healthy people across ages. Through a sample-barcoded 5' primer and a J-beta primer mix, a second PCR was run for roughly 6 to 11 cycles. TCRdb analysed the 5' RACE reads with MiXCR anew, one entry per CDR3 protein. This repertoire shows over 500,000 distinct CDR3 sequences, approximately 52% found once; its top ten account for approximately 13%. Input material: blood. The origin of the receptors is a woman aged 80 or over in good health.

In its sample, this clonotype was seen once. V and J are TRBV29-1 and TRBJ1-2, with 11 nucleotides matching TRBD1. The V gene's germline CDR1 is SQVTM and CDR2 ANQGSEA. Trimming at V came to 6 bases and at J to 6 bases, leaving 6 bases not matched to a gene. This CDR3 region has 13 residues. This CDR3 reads CSVEDRGHNGYTF. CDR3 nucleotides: TGCAGCGTGGAGGACAGGGGGCATAATGGCTACACCTTC.

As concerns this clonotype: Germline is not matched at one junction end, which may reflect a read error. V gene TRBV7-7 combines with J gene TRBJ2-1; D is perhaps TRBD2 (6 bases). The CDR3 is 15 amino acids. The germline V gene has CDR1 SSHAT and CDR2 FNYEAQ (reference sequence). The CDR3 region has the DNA TGTGCTAGCAGCTTACAGGAGGGGTCTTACAATGAGCAGTTCTTC. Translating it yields CASSLQEGSYNEQFF. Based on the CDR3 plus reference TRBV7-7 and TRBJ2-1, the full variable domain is GAGVSQSPRYKVTKRGQDVTLRCDPISSHATLYWYQQALGQGPEFLTYFNYEAQPDKSGLPSDRFSAERPEGSISTLTIQRTEQRDSAMYRCASSLQEGSYNEQFFGPGTRLTVL.

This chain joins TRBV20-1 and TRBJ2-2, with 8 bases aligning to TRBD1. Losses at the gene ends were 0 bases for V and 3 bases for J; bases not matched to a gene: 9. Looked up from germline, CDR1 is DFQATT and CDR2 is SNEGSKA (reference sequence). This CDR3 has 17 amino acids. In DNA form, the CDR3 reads TGCAGTGCTAGAGATTTTCGGCAGGGGGCTTACACCGGGGAGCTGTTTTTT. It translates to CSARDFRQGAYTGELFF.

As DNA, the CDR3 is TGTGCCAGCAGTTACTCCCGACCGAGAACTAATGAAAAACTGTTTTTT. As protein: CASSYSRPRTNEKLFF. This chain connects TRBV6-2 or TRBV6-3 to TRBJ1-4; D uncertain. V was pared by 0 bases and J by 1 base, with 9 bases between. Looked up from germline, CDR1 is MNHEY and CDR2 is SVGEGT. The CDR3 is made up of 16 amino acids.

The CDR3 region is CASSVGLAGASPFF. The CDR3 coding sequence is TGTGCCAGCAGTGTCGGGCTAGCGGGGGCCTCGCCGTTCTTC. J is TRBJ2-1 and V is TRBV12-3 or TRBV12-4, with 10 bases lining up with TRBD2. Trimming took 5 bases from V and 15 from J; bases not matched to a gene: 13. The length of the CDR3 is 14 residues.

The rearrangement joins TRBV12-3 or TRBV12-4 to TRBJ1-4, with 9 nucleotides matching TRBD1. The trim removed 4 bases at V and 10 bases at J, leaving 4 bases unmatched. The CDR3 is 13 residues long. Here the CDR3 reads CASSWTGEGKLFF. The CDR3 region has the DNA TGTGCCAGCAGTTGGACAGGGGAGGGAAAACTGTTTTTT.

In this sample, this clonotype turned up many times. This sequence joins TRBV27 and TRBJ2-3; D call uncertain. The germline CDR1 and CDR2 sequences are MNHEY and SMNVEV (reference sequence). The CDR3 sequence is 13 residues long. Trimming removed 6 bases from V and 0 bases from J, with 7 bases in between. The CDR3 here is CASSLASTDTQYF. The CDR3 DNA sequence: TGTGCCAGCAGCTTAGCCAGCACAGATACGCAGTATTTT.

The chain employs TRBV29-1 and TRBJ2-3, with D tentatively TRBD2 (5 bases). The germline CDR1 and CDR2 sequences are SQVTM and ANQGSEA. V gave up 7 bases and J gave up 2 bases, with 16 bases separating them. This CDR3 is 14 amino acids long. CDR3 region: CSARDRHPTDTQYF. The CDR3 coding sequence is TGCAGCGCCCGGGATCGCCACCCCACAGATACGCAGTATTTT.

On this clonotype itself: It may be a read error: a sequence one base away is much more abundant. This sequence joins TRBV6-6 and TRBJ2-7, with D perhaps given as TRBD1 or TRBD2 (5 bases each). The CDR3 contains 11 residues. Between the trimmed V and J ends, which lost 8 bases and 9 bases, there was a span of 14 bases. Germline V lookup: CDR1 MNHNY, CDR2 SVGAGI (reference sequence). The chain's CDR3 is CASAQPGPQYF. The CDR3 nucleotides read TGTGCCAGCGCCCAGCCGGGACCGCAGTACTTC.

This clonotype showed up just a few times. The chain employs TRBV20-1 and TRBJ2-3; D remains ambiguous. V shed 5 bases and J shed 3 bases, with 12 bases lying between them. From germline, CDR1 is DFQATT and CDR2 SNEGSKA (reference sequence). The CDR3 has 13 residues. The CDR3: CSAPGIATDTQYF. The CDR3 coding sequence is TGCAGTGCTCCTGGGATAGCAACAGATACGCAGTATTTT.

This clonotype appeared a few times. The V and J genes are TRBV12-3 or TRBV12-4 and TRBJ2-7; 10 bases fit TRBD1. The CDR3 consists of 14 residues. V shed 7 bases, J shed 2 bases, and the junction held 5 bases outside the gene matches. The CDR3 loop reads CASTRDRGTYEQYF. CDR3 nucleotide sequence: TGTGCCAGCACCAGGGACAGGGGAACCTACGAGCAGTACTTC.

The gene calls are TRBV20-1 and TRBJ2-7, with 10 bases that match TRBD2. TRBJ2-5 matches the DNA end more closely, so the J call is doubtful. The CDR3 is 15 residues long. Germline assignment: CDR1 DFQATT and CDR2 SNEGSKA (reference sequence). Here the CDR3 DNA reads TGCAGTGCTAGAGTACCGGGACTAGCGTTCGAGACCCAGTACTTC. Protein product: CSARVPGLAFETQYF.

DNA for the CDR3: TGCGCCAGCAGCCAAGAACCACAGGGGGTTAACTATGGCTACACCTTC. Translation gives CASSQEPQGVNYGYTF. The V and J genes are TRBV4-1 and TRBJ1-2; 8 positions agree with TRBD1. V gave up 0 bases and J gave up 1 base; unmatched junction bases: 4. Looked up from germline, CDR1 is MGHRA and CDR2 is YSYEKL. This CDR3 is 16 amino acids long.

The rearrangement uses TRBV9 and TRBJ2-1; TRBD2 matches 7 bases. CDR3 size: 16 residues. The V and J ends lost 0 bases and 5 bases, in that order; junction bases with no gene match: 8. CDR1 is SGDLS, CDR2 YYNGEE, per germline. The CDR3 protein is CASSVELGGGHNEQFF. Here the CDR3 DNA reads TGTGCCAGCAGCGTAGAACTGGGCGGGGGTCACAATGAGCAGTTCTTC.

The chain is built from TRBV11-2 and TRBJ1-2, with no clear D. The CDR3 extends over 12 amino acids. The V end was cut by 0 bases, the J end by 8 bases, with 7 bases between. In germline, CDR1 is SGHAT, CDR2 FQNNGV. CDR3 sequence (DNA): TGTGCCAGCAGCTTAGATCGCTCCGGCTACACCTTC. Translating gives CASSLDRSGYTF.

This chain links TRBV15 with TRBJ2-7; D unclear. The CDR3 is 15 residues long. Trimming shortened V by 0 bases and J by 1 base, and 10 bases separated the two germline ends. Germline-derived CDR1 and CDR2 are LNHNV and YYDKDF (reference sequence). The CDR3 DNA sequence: TGTGCCACCAGCAGAGATGTGCTAGTTTCCTACGAGCAGTACTTC. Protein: CATSRDVLVSYEQYF.

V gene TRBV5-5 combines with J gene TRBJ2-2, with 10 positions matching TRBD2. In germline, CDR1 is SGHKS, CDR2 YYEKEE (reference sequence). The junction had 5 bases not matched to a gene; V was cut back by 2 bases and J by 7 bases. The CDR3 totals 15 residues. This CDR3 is CASSFLLAGLGELFF. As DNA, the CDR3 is TGTGCCAGCAGCTTTTTACTAGCGGGACTCGGGGAGCTGTTTTTT.

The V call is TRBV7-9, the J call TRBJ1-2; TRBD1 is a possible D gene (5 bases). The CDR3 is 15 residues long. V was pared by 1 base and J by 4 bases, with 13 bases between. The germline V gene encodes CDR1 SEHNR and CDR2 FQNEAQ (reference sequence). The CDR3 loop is CASSLEEGRTYGYTF. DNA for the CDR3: TGTGCCAGCAGCTTAGAAGAGGGGAGGACCTATGGCTACACCTTC.

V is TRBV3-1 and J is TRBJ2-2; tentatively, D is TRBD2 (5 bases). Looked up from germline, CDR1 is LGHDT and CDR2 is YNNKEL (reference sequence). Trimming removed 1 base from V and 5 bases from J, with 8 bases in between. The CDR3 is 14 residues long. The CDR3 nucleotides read TGTGCCAGCAGCCAAGGCTGGGAGACCGGGGAGCTGTTTTTT. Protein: CASSQGWETGELFF.

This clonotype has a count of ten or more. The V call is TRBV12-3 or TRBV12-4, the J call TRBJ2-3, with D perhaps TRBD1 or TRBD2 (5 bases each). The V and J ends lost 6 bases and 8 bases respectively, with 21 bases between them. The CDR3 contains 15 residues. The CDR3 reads CASRATYGARRTQYF. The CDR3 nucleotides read TGTGCCAGCAGAGCCACTTACGGGGCCCGGCGTACGCAGTATTTT.

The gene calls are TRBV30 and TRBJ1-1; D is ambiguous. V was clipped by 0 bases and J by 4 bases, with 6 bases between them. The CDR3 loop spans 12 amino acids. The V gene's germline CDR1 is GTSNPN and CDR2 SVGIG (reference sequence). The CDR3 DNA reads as TGTGCCTGGAGTGTTCGTCTCACTGAAGCTTTCTTT. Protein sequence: CAWSVRLTEAFF.

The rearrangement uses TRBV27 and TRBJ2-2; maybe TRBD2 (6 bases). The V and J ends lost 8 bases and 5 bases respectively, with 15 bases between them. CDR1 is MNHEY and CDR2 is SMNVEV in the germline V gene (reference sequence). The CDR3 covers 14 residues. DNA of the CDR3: TGTGCCAGCGGATTCCGGCGGGAAACCGGGGAGCTGTTTTTT. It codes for CASGFRRETGELFF.

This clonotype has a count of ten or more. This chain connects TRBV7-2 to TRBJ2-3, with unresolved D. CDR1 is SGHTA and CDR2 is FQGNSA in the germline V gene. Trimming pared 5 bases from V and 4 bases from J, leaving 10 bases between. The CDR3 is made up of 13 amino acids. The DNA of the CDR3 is TGTGCCAGCAGCCAATGGAATCCAGATACGCAGTATTTT. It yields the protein CASSQWNPDTQYF. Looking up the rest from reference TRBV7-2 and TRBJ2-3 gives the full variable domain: GAGVSQSPSNKVTEKGKDVELRCDPISGHTALYWYRQSLGQGLEFLIYFQGNSAPDKSGLPSDRFSAERTGGSVSTLTIQRTQQEDSAVYLCASSQWNPDTQYFGPGTRLTVL.